Each of the 4 T cell receptor beta chains below was sequenced from the same sample in a study of T cell responses to AZD1222 COVID-19 vaccine (dated by TCRdb to 2020 to 2022). Libraries were made using the immunoSEQ multiplex PCR assay. In TCRdb, the immuneACCESS table is reduced to in-frame sequences with V and J assigned. These tables do not hold every clone; where another copy was compared, an unresolved V gene accounts for under half, and the others remain unexplained. The sample table shows over 150,000 clones, and roughly 92% are seen once. The biggest ten clones account for 1% of the sample. In the paper's terms, the time point label means: about 28 days (+/-7) after the second vaccine dose. Sample: peripheral blood, taken 28 days after the second AZD1222 dose. The receptors were sampled from an adult who received the AZD1222 COVID-19 vaccine.

The chain carries TRBV18 and TRBJ2-5; 7 bases line up with TRBD1. Looked up from germline, CDR1 is KGHSH and CDR2 is LQKENI. This CDR3 contains 13 residues. Unmatched junction bases numbered 7, after V lost 8 bases and J lost 4 bases. The CDR3 is CASEGTAAETQYF. DNA of the CDR3: TGTGCCAGCGAAGGGACAGCAGCAGAGACCCAGTACTTC.

V usage is TRBV27 and J usage is TRBJ1-4; 7 bases line up with TRBD1. V dropped 5 bases and J dropped 8; count of bases not matched to a gene: 8. This CDR3 region has 14 residues. CDR1 MNHEY and CDR2 SMNVEV come from the germline V gene (reference sequence). The CDR3 nucleotides read TGTGCCAGCAGTACGACAGGGATCAGGGAAAAACTGTTTTTT. This translates into CASSTTGIREKLFF.

The table lists this clone with a count of one. The chain uses TRBV27 and TRBJ2-2; no clear D. This CDR3 region has 14 residues. Germline values: CDR1 MNHEY, CDR2 SMNVEV (reference sequence). The V end was cut by 2 bases, the J end by 7 bases, with 11 bases between. Here the CDR3 reads CASSLVGSGGELFF. CDR3 sequence (DNA): TGTGCCAGCAGTTTAGTGGGTTCGGGCGGGGAGCTGTTTTTT.

This chain joins TRBV5-1 and TRBJ1-1; 7 positions agree with TRBD1. V trimming: 7 bases; J trimming: 1 base; junction bases outside the gene matches: 10. The CDR3 loop spans 15 amino acids. In germline, CDR1 is SGHRS, CDR2 YFSETQ. DNA for the CDR3: TGCGCCAGCGGGGAGCCAGGGGGGTCGAACACTGAAGCTTTCTTT. It is translated as CASGEPGGSNTEAFF.